This TCR beta chain was observed in a study of CD8 T cells in ankylosing spondylitis. Overall study results and limits: Disease-linked clones were reportedly significantly enriched in matched ankylosing spondylitis synovial fluid. Within peripheral blood, clones linked to disease were CD8+ and relatively rare.

In making TCR beta libraries, quantitative 5'-RACE with molecular barcodes was used. TCRdb re-analysed the 5' RACE reads in MiXCR, keeping a single row per CDR3 protein. The table includes over 130,000 distinct CDR3 sequences, more than 40% detected once. This CDR3 spans 16 amino acids. Trimming removed 3 bases at V and 8 bases at J, with 20 bases between. Germline-derived CDR1 and CDR2 are KGHSH and LQKENI. This clonotype appeared a few times. Antigen unknown. The rearrangement joins TRBV18 to TRBJ2-4; perhaps TRBD2 as D (5 bases). Specimen: synovial fluid, either unsorted or a sorted T cell fraction (not recorded which). The clonotype originates from a male donor with ankylosing spondylitis. CDR3 amino acids: CASSPRRLRLMDIQYF. CDR3 DNA: TGTGCCAGCTCACCTCGACGACTAAGACTTATGGACATTCAGTACTTC.